This paragraph covers one T cell receptor beta chain sequence. Antigen specificity is unknown. This entry is derived from a study of OX40 agonist ivuxolimab in advanced cancers. Study-wide background: The study enrolled dose-escalation patients with hepatocellular carcinoma, melanoma, renal cell or head and neck cancer. Age averaged about 62 years (range roughly 20 to 90), and 82.7% were male.

The CDR3 sequence is 12 residues long. Germline-derived CDR1 and CDR2 are SGHNT and YYREEE (reference sequence). Deletions cut 2 bases from V and 10 bases from J, with 12 bases between. Assay: immunoSEQ multiplex PCR; the TCRdb copy retains only in-frame clones and omits some. This table has some 70,000 clones, roughly 87% appearing once. Findings and caveats of the study: Expanded peripheral T cell antigen specificity was not determined. Dosing at 0.1 to 3.0 mg/kg was accompanied by clonal expansion of CD4+ and CD8+ blood T cells by week 6.

This sequence joins TRBV5-4 and TRBJ1-1; weak D call: TRBD1 (6 bases). The source of this sequence is an adult with an advanced solid tumor such as melanoma, head and neck, liver or kidney cancer. Sequencing was performed on CD4+ or CD8+ T cells sorted from blood, taken in a trial of the OX40 agonist ivuxolimab. CDR3 nucleotide sequence: TGTGCCAGCAGCTTCAACGTAGGGGGAGCTTTCTTT. Translating gives CASSFNVGGAFF.